This T cell receptor (beta chain) derives from a study of T cell clonotyping in hematopoietic cell transplantation. The method was immunoSEQ multiplex PCR; TCRdb's version includes in-frame clones alone and lacks a portion of them. The sample yields 25,000 to 30,000 clones, about 90% seen once. This CDR3 spans 12 amino acids. Germline V CDR1 and CDR2: SNHLY, FYNNEI. The V gene lost 3 bases and the J gene lost 6 bases, with 7 bases spanning the gap. This TCR was sampled from a female patient between 50 and 60 years old who had an allogeneic stem cell transplant from a related donor, so the T cells may come from the graft donor. Some clones in this sample may be carry-over from other donors' samples. Specimen: PBMCs, collected 100 days after allogeneic stem cell transplant. The V gene is TRBV2, the J gene TRBJ2-3, with a weak D call TRBD1 (6 bases). The DNA for the CDR3 is TGTGCCAGCAGTGACACAGGGGATACGCAGTATTTT. Amino acid sequence: CASSDTGDTQYF. Combining the CDR3 with reference TRBV2 and TRBJ2-3 gives the whole variable domain EPEVTQTPSHQVTQMGQEVILRCVPISNHLYFYWYRQILGQKVEFLVSFYNNEISEKSEIFDDQFSVERPDGSNFTLKIRSTKLEDSAMYFCASSDTGDTQYFGPGTRLTVL.